These T cell receptor beta chains were read from a single sample in a study. One entry per CDR3 protein, called by TCRdb with MiXCR from the reads. The sample holds thousands of distinct CDR3 sequences, roughly 8.4% seen once. Specimen: CD4+ T cells from synovial fluid. These TCRs come from a human donor with rheumatoid arthritis. CDR3s include the opening cysteine and the closing phenylalanine or tryptophan.

TRBV7-9,TRBJ2-2,15,CASSQGASDTGELFF
TRBV5-1,TRBJ1-1,14,CASSNGQPNTEAFF
TRBV7-3,TRBJ1-2,14,CASSAGQGAYGYTF
TRBV7-3,TRBJ2-1,15,CASSQLAGVYNEQFF
TRBV5-1,TRBJ2-7,14,CASSLANGPYEQYF
TRBV7-9,TRBJ1-6,15,CASSLALQGRSPLHF
TRBV30,TRBJ2-7,15,CAWSVRQALSYEQYF
TRBV6-2/TRBV6-3,TRBJ1-5,15,CAIQQGISSNQPQHF
TRBV14,TRBJ2-7,12,CASSHSVYEQYF
TRBV7-2,TRBJ2-1,16,CASSLVDGRTGNEQFF
TRBV11-2,TRBJ2-5,12,CASSRTDGTQYF
TRBV6-5,TRBJ2-6,14,CASGGTAGANVLTF
TRBV20-1,TRBJ2-2,16,CSASRLAGAEGGELFF
TRBV28,TRBJ1-2,14,CAIADNRVVNGYTF
TRBV28,TRBJ2-3,14,CASSSLVRTDTQYF
TRBV20-1,TRBJ2-1,16,CSAEGLAGGPYNEQFF
TRBV7-9,TRBJ1-6,14,CASTLGWDNSPLHF
TRBV4-2,TRBJ2-3,16,CASSQSIQGSTDTQYF
TRBV18,TRBJ1-1,16,CASSLLDGIMNTEAFF
TRBV6-1,TRBJ2-2,13,CASSRQGVRELFF
TRBV30,TRBJ2-7,15,CAWRNRDRPSGEQYF
TRBV20-1,TRBJ2-3,13,CSAAGTGADTQYF
TRBV7-3,TRBJ1-1,14,CASSPNPGNTEAFF
TRBV29-1,TRBJ1-2,14,CSVEPPGRPYGYTF
TRBV11-2,TRBJ1-1,16,CASSLEPRIGATEAFF
TRBV7-9,TRBJ2-7,13,CASSSANQFEQYF